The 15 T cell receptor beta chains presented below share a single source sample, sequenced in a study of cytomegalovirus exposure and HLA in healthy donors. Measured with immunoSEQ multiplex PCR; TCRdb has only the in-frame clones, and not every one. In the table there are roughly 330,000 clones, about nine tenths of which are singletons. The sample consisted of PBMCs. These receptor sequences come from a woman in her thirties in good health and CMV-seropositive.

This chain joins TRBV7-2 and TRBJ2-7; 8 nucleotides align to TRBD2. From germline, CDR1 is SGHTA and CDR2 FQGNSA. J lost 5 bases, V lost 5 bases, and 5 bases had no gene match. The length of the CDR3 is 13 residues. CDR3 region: CASSRGGSNEQYF. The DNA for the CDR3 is TGTGCCAGCAGCCGGGGGGGGTCCAACGAGCAGTACTTC.

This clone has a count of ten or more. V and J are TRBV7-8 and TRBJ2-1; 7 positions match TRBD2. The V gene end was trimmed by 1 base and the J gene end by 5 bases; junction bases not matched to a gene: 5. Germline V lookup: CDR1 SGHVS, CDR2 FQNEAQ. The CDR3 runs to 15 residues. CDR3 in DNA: TGTGCCAGCAGCTTAGTCGGGACTACCAACAATGAGCAGTTCTTC. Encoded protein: CASSLVGTTNNEQFF. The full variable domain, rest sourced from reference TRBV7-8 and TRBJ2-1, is GAGVSQSPRYKVAKRGQDVALRCDPISGHVSLFWYQQALGQGPEFLTYFQNEAQLDKSGLPSDRFFAERPEGSVSTLKIQRTQQEDSAVYLCASSLVGTTNNEQFFGPGTRLTVL.

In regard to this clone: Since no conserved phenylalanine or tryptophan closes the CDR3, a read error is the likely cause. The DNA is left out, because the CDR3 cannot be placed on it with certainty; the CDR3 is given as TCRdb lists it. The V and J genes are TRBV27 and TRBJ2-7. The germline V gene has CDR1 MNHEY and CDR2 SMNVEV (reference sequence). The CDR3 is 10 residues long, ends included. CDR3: CAVPRGQGPL.

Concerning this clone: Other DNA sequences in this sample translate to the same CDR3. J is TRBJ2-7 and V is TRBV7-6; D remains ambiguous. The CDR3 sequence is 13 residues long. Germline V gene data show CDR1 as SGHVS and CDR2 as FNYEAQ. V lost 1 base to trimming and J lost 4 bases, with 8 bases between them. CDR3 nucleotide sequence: TGTGCCAGCAGCTTAGGAGGCCGATACGAGCAGTACTTC. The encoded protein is CASSLGGRYEQYF.

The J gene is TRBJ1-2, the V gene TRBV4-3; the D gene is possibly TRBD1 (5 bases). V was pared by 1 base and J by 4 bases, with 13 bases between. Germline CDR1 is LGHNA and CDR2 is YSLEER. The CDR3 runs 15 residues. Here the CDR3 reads CASSQGTGQTYGYTF. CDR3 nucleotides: TGCGCCAGCAGCCAAGGTACAGGCCAGACCTATGGCTACACCTTC.

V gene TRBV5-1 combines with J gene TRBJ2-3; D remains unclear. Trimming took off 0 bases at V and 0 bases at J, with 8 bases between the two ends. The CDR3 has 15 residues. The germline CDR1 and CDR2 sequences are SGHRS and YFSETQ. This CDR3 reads CASSLEIRSTDTQYF. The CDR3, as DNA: TGCGCCAGCAGCTTGGAAATCAGGAGCACAGATACGCAGTATTTT.

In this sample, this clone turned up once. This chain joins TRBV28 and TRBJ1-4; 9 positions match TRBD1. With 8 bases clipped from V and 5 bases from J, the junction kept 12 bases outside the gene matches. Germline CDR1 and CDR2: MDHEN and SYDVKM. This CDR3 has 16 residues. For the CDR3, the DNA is TGTGCCAGCCATGGCCGGGACAGGGAAGAGAATGAAAAACTGTTTTTT. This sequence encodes CASHGRDREENEKLFF.

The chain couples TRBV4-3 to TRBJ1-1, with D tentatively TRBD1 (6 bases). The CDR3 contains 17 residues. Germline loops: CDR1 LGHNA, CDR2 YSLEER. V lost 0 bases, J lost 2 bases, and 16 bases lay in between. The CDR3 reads CASSQEKKQGRNTEAFF. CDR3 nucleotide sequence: TGCGCCAGCAGCCAAGAAAAAAAACAGGGCCGAAACACTGAAGCTTTCTTT.

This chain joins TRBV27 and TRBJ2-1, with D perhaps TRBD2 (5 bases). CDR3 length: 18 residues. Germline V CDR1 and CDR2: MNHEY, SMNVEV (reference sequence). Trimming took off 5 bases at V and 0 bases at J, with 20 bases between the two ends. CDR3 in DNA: TGTGCCAGCAGTCTAAACGATGGCGGGCCCCGCTCCTACAATGAGCAGTTCTTC. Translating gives CASSLNDGGPRSYNEQFF.

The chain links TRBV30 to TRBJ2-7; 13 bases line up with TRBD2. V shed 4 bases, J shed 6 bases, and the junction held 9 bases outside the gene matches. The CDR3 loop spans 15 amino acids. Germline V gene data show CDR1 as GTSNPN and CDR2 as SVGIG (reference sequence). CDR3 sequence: CAWTGLAGVISEQYF. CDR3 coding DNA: TGTGCCTGGACAGGACTAGCGGGAGTCATTAGCGAGCAGTACTTC.

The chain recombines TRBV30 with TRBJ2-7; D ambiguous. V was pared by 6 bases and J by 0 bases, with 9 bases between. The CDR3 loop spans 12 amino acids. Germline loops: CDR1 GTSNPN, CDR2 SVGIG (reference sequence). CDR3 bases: TGTGCCTGCAGCAGTAACTCCTACGAGCAGTACTTC. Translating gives CACSSNSYEQYF.

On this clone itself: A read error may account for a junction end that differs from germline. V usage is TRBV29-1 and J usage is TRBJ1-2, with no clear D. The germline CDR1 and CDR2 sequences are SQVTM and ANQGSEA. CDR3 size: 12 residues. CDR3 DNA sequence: TGCAGCGTTGGCTTATCGGCGTCAAGGTTCCTCTTC. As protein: CSVGLSASRFLF.

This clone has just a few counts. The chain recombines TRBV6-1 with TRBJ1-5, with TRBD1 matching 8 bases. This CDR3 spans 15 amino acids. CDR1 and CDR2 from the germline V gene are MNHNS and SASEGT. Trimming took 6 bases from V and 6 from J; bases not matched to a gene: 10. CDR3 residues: CASRGQGSYGQPQHF. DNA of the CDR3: TGTGCCAGCAGAGGACAGGGATCGTATGGTCAGCCCCAGCATTTT.

The CDR3 nucleotides are TGTGCCAGCTCACCAGGGTTTAGCAATCAGCCCCAGCATTTT. This encodes CASSPGFSNQPQHF. The chain recombines TRBV18 with TRBJ1-5, with D uncertain. V was trimmed by 2 bases and J by 0 bases, leaving 5 bases between them. Per the germline V gene, CDR1 is KGHSH and CDR2 is LQKENI. There are 14 residues in the CDR3.

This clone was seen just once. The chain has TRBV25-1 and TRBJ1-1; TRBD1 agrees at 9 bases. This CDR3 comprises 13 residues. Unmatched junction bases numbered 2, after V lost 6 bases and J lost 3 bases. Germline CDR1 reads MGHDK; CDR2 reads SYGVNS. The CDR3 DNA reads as TGTGCCAGCAGACAGGGGGCGTACACTGAAGCTTTCTTT. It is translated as CASRQGAYTEAFF.